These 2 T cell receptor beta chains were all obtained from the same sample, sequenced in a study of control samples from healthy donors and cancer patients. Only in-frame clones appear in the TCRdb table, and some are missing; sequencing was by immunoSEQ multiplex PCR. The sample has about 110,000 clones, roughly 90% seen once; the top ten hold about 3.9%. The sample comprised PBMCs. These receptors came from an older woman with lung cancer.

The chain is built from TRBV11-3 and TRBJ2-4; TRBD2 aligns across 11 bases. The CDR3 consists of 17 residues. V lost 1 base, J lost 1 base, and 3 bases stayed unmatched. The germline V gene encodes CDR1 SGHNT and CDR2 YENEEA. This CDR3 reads CASSLVAGGAAKNIQYF. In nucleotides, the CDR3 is TGTGCCAGCAGCTTAGTAGCGGGAGGGGCGGCCAAAAACATTCAGTACTTC.

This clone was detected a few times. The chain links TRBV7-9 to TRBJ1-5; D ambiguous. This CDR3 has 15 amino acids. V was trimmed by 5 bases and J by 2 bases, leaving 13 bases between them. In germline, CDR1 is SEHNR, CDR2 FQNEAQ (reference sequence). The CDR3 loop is CASSPPNLGNQPQHF. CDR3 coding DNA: TGTGCCAGCAGCCCCCCGAATCTCGGCAATCAGCCCCAGCATTTT.